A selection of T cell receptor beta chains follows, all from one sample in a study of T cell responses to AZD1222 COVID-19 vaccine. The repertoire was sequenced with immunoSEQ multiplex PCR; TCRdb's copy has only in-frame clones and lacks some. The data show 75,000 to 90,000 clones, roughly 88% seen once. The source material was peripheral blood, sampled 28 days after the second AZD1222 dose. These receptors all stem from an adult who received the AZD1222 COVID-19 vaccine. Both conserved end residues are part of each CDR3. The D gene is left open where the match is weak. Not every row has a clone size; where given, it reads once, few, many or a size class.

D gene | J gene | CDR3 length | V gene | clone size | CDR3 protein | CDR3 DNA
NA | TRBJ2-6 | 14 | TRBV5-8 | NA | CASSSNSGANVLTF | TGTGCCAGCAGCAGTAACTCTGGGGCCAACGTCCTGACTTTC
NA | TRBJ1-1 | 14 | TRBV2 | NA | CASSEAYVSTEAFF | TGTGCCAGCAGTGAAGCGTATGTGAGCACTGAAGCTTTCTTT
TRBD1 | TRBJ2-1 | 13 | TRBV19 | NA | CASSIGDSNEQFF | TGTGCCAGTAGTATCGGGGACAGCAATGAGCAGTTCTTC
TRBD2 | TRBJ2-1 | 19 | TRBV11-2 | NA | CASSLRGGGASASYNEQFF | TGTGCCAGCAGCTTAAGGGGCGGGGGGGCCTCCGCGTCCTACAATGAGCAGTTCTTC
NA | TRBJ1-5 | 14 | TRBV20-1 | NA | CSASFQGDNQPQHF | TGCAGTGCTAGTTTTCAGGGAGATAATCAGCCCCAGCATTTT
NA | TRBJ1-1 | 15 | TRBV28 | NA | CASSTSGVGGTEAFF | TGTGCCAGCAGCACCTCGGGGGTAGGGGGCACTGAAGCTTTCTTT
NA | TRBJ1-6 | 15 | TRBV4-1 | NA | CASSQETVRNSPLHF | TGCGCCAGCAGCCAAGAAACTGTAAGGAATTCACCCCTCCACTTT
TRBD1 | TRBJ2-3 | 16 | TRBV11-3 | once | CASSSRTGGATDTQYF | TGTGCCAGCAGCTCGCGGACAGGGGGGGCCACAGATACGCAGTATTTT
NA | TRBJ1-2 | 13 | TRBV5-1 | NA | CASSLARDYGYTF | TGCGCCAGCAGCTTGGCCAGGGACTATGGCTACACCTTC
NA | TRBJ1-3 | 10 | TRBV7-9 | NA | CASSVAAIYF | TGTGCCAGCAGTGTAGCGGCCATATATTTT
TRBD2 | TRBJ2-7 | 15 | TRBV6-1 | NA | CASSETSGSGWEQYF | TGTGCCAGCAGTGAAACTAGCGGGAGTGGGTGGGAGCAGTACTTC
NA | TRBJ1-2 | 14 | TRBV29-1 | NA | CSVENKESVGGYTF | TGCAGCGTTGAAAACAAGGAGAGTGTAGGGGGCTACACCTTC
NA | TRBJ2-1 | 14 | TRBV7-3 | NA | CASSLAGINNEQFF | TGTGCCAGCAGCTTAGCGGGAATCAACAATGAGCAGTTCTTC
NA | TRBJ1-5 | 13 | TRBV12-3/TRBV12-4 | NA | CASRTGLNQPQHF | TGTGCCAGCAGAACGGGACTAAATCAGCCCCAGCATTTT
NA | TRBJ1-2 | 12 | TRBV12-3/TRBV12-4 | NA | CASSLERLGYTF | TGTGCCAGCAGTTTAGAAAGGCTTGGCTACACCTTC
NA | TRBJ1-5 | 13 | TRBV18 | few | CASSPGGDQPQHF | TGTGCCAGCTCACCAGGGGGAGATCAGCCCCAGCATTTT
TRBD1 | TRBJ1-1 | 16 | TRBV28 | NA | CASSRGQGALSTEAFF | TGTGCCAGCAGCCGTGGACAGGGGGCCCTAAGCACTGAAGCTTTCTTT
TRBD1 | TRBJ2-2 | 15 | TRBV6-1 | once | CASRTPRQGSGELFF | TGTGCCAGCAGGACGCCGCGACAGGGGTCCGGGGAGCTGTTTTTT
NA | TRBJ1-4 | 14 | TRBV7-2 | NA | CASSFSGPGEKLFF | TGTGCCAGCAGCTTTTCTGGCCCCGGCGAAAAACTGTTTTTT
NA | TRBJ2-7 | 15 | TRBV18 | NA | CASSLFGQKFYEQYF | TGTGCCAGCTCCCTCTTTGGACAGAAGTTCTACGAGCAGTACTTC
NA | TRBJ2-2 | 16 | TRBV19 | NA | CASSITGRLTGGELFF | TGTGCCAGTAGTATAACAGGGAGGCTAACCGGTGGGGAGCTGTTTTTT
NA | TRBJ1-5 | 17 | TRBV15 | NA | CATSRDLGLDSNQPQHF | TGTGCCACCAGCAGAGATCTGGGACTGGATAGCAATCAGCCCCAGCATTTT
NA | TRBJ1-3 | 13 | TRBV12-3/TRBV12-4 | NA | CASSLVFPNTIYF | TGTGCCAGCAGTTTAGTATTCCCGAACACCATATATTTT
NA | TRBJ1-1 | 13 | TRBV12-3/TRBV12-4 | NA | CASRKHTATEAFF | TGTGCCAGCAGAAAACACACCGCCACTGAAGCTTTCTTT
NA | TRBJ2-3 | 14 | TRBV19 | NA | CASRLWGDTDTQYF | TGTGCCAGTAGACTATGGGGGGACACCGATACGCAGTATTTT
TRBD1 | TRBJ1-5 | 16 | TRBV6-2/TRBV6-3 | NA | CASSYAGTENNQPQHF | TGTGCCAGCAGTTACGCCGGGACAGAAAACAATCAGCCCCAGCATTTT
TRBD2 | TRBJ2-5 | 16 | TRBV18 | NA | CASSPRVGGSQETQYF | TGTGCCAGCTCACCACGGGTCGGGGGGTCCCAAGAGACCCAGTACTTC
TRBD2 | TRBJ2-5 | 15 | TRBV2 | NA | CASSAWTSTRETQYF | TGTGCCAGCAGTGCCTGGACTAGCACACGGGAGACCCAGTACTTC
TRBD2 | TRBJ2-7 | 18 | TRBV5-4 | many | CASSLYRLAGGGSYEQYF | TGTGCCAGCAGCTTGTATAGGCTAGCGGGGGGAGGCTCCTACGAGCAGTACTTC
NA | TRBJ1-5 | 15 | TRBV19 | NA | CASSTRGASNQPQHF | TGTGCCAGTAGTACGAGGGGTGCGAGCAATCAGCCCCAGCATTTT
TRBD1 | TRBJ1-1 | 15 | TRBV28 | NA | CASSRTGGLNTEAFF | TGTGCCAGCAGCCGTACAGGGGGCTTAAACACTGAAGCTTTCTTT
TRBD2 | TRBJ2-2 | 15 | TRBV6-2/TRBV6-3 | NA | CASSLEGLATGELFF | TGTGCCAGCAGTCTCGAGGGACTAGCCACCGGGGAGCTGTTTTTT
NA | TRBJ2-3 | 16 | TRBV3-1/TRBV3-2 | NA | CASSQRRGSGRDTQYF | TGTGCCAGCAGCCAAAGACGGGGTAGTGGAAGAGATACGCAGTATTTT
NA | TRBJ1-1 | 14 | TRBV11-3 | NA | CASSLPGTNTEAFF | TGTGCCAGCAGCTTACCAGGGACGAACACTGAAGCTTTCTTT
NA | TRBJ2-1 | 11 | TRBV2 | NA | CASSWRDEQFF | TGTGCCAGCTCGTGGAGGGATGAGCAGTTCTTC
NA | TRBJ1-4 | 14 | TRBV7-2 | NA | CASSLQGVREKLFF | TGTGCCAGCAGCTTACAGGGCGTACGGGAAAAACTGTTTTTT
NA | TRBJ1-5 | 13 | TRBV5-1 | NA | CASSLDLGQPQHF | TGCGCCAGCAGCTTGGACCTAGGTCAGCCCCAGCATTTT
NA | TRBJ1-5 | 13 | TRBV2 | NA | CASTVQGNQPQHF | TGTGCCAGCACAGTACAAGGCAATCAGCCCCAGCATTTT
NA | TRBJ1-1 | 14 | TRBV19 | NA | CASSIDPRRAEAFF | TGTGCCAGTAGTATAGACCCTAGGAGGGCTGAAGCTTTCTTT
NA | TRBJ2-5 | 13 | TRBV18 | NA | CASSPRVQEIQYF | TGTGCCAGCTCACCTCGGGTACAAGAGATCCAGTACTTC
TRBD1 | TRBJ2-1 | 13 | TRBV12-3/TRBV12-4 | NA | CASRLTGGNEQFF | TGTGCCAGCAGACTTACAGGGGGCAATGAGCAGTTCTTC
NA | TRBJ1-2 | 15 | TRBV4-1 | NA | CASSQDGTSFYGYTF | TGCGCCAGCAGCCAAGATGGCACCTCCTTCTATGGCTACACCTTC
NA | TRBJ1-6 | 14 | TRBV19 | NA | CASSPPPRGSPLHF | TGTGCCAGTAGTCCCCCCCCGAGAGGTTCACCCCTCCACTTT
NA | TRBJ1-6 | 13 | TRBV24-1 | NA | CATRQDQNSPLHF | TGTGCCACCAGGCAAGATCAGAATTCACCCCTCCACTTT
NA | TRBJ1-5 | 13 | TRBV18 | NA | CASSDSRNQPQHF | TGTGCCAGCTCTGATAGCCGCAATCAGCCCCAGCATTTT